This T cell receptor (beta chain) was captured by sequencing in a study of blood T cells in healthy people across ages. The second PCR ran 7 to 11 cycles with a sample-barcoded 5' primer and J-beta primers. TCRdb redid the calling of the 5' RACE reads with MiXCR, one entry per CDR3 protein. The table records some 1.5 million distinct CDR3 sequences, 35% to 45% of them present only once. CDR1 is MNHEY, CDR2 SVGAGI, per germline. The CDR3 is 16 amino acids. V gave up 0 bases and J gave up 7 bases; unmatched junction bases: 11. Sequences were obtained from blood. J is TRBJ1-2 and V is TRBV6-5; 7 bases line up with TRBD1. This TCR was sampled from a woman aged 18 to 35 in good health. CDR3 residues: CASSYSFHGTEVGYTF. The CDR3 nucleotides read TGTGCCAGCAGTTACTCGTTTCATGGGACAGAGGTTGGCTACACCTTC.